This TCR beta chain was sequenced during a study of Graves' ophthalmopathy and Graves' hyperthyroidism. Notes on this clonotype: The germline gene is not matched at one end of the junction; a read error may be the cause.

The CDR3 runs 13 residues. Germline V lookup: CDR1 SGHTA, CDR2 FQGTGA. Presentation of ophthalmopathy in the donors involved moderate-to-severe activity, CAS ≥3, NOSPECS ≥4 and a duration under 3 months. As the template, RNA transcripts were used to amplify TCR beta CDR3 regions. RT-PCR was first run with HTBI primers, then multiplex PCR in a second round. TCRdb used MiXCR to reprocess the multiplex PCR reads, holding one entry per CDR3 protein. The sample records 200,000 to 250,000 distinct CDR3 sequences, approximately 42% being singletons. The J gene is TRBJ1-1, the V gene TRBV7-3; no clear D. This receptor was identified in an adult man with Graves' ophthalmopathy. The sequenced sample was peripheral blood. CDR3 bases: TGTGCCAGCAGCTTCAGAATGAACGCTGAAGCTTTCTTT. Protein: CASSFRMNAEAFF.